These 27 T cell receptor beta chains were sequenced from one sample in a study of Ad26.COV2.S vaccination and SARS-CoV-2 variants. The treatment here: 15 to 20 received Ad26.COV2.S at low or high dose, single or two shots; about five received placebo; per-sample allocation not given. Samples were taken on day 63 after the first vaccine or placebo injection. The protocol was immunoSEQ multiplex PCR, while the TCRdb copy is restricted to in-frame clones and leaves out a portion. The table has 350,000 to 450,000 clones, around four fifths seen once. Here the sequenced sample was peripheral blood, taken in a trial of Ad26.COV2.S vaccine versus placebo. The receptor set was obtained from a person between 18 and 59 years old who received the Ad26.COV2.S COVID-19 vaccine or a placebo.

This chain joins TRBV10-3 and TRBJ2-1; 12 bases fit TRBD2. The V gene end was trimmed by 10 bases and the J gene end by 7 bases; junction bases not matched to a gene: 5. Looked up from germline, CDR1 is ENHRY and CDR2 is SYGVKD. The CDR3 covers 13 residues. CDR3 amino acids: CATWGLAGNEQFF. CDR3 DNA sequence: TGTGCCACCTGGGGACTAGCGGGTAATGAGCAGTTCTTC.

CDR3 bases: TGTGCCAGCAGTCCCTCTAACAGTGTAGGTACTGAAGCTTTCTTT. Its translation is CASSPSNSVGTEAFF. This rearrangement joins TRBV11-2 to TRBJ1-1; no clear D gene. Germline lookup yields CDR1 SGHAT and CDR2 FQNNGV. Deletions cut 6 bases from V and 5 bases from J, with 19 bases between. This CDR3 spans 15 amino acids.

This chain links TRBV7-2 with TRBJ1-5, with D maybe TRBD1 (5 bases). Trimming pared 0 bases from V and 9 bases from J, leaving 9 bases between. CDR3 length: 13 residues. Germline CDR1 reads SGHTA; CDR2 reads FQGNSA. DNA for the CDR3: TGTGCCAGCAGCTTAGCGGGGCTGGGGCCCCAGCATTTT. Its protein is CASSLAGLGPQHF.

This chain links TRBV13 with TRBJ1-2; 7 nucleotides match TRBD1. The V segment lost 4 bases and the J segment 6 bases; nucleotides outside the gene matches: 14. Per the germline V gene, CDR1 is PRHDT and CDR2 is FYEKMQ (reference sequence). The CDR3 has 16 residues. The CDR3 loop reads CASSSNGQAGENGYTF. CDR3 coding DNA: TGTGCCAGCAGCTCCAACGGACAGGCTGGCGAGAATGGCTACACCTTC.

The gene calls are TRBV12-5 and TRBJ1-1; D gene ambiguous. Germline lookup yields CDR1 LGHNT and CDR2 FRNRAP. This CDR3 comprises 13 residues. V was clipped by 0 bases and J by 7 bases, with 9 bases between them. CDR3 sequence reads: CASGLVTGDEAFF. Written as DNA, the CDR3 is TGTGCTAGTGGTTTGGTAACTGGGGATGAAGCTTTCTTT.

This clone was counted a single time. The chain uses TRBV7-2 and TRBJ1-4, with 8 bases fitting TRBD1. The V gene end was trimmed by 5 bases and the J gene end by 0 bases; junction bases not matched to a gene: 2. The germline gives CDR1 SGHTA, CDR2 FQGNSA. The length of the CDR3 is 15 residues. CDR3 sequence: CASSQDRATNEKLFF. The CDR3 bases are TGTGCCAGCAGCCAGGACAGGGCAACTAATGAAAAACTGTTTTTT.

CDR3 DNA: TGTGCCAGCAGCCCGTACCGGGACTTCACAGATACGCAGTATTTT. Its protein product is CASSPYRDFTDTQYF. The chain combines TRBV11-3 with TRBJ2-3; a possible D gene is TRBD2 (6 bases). Germline CDR1 SGHNT, CDR2 YENEEA. The CDR3 sequence is 15 residues long. Deletions cut 5 bases from V and 2 bases from J, with 14 bases between.

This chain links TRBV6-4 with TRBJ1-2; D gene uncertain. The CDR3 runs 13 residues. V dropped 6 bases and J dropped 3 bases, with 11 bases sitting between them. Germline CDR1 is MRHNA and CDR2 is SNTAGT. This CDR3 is CASRPRIDYGYTF. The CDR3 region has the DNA TGTGCCAGCAGACCTCGTATTGACTATGGCTACACCTTC.

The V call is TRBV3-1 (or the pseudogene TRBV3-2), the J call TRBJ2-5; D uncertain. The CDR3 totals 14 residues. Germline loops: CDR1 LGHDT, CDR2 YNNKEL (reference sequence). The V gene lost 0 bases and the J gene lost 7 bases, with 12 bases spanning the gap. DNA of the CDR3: TGTGCCAGCAGCCAAGATGGCTCCTTGGGGACCCAGTACTTC. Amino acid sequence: CASSQDGSLGTQYF.

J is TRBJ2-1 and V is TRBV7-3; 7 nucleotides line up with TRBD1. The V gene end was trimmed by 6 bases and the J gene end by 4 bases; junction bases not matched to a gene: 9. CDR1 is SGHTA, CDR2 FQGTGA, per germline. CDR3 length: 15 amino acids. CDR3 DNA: TGTGCCAGCAGTCGAGCCGGGACAGAGTACAATGAGCAGTTCTTC. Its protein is CASSRAGTEYNEQFF.

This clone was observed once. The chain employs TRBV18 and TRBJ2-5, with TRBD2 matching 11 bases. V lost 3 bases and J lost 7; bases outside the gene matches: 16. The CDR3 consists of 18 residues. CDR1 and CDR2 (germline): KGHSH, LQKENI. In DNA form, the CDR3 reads TGTGCCAGCTCACCTTTGAAGACTAGCGGGACATCGGATGGGACCCAGTACTTC. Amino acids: CASSPLKTSGTSDGTQYF.

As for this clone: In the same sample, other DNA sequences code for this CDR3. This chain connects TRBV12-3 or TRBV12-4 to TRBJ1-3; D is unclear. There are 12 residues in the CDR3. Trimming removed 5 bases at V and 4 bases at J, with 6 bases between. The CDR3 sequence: CASSLLGNTIYF. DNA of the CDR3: TGTGCCAGCAGTCTCTTAGGAAACACCATATATTTT.

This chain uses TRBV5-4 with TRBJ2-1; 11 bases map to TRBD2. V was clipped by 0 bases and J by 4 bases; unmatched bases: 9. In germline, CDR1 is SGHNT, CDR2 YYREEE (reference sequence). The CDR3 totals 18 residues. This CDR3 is CASSLVGLAGGPYNEQFF. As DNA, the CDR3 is TGTGCCAGCAGCTTGGTTGGGCTAGCGGGGGGTCCTTACAATGAGCAGTTCTTC.

CDR3 protein: CASRDRPYEQYF. The CDR3 nucleotides read TGTGCCAGCCGCGACCGCCCCTACGAGCAGTACTTC. The rearrangement joins TRBV2 to TRBJ2-7; D remains ambiguous. The CDR3 runs to 12 residues. The germline V and J ends were trimmed by 8 bases and 2 bases, with 10 bases remaining between them. Germline V lookup: CDR1 SNHLY, CDR2 FYNNEI.

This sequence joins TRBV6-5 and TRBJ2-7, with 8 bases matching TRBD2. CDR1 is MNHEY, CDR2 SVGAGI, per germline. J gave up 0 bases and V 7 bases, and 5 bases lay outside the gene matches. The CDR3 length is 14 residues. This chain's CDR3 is CASTASGGSYEQYF. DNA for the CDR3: TGTGCCAGCACCGCAAGCGGGGGCTCCTACGAGCAGTACTTC.

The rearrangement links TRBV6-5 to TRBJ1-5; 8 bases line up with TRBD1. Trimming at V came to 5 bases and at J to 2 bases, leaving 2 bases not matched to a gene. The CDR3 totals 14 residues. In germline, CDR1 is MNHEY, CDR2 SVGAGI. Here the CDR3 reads CASSPDRGNQPQHF. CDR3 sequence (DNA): TGTGCCAGCAGTCCGGACAGGGGCAATCAGCCCCAGCATTTT.

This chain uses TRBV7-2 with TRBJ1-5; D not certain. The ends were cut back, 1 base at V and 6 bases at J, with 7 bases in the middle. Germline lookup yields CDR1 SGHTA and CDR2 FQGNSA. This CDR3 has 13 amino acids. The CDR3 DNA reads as TGTGCCAGCAGCTTAGGGCTGGGTCAGCCCCAGCATTTT. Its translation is CASSLGLGQPQHF.

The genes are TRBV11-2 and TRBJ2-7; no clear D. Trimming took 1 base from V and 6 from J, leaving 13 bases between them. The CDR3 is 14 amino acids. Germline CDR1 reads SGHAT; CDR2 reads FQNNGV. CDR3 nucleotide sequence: TGTGCCAGCAGCTTAGTTCGGCGGCGCCTCGAGCAGTACTTC. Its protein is CASSLVRRRLEQYF.

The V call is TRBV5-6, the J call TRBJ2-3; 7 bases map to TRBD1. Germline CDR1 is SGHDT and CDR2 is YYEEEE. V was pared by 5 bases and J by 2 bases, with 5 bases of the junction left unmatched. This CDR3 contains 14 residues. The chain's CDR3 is CASSRDSYTDTQYF. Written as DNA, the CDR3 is TGTGCCAGCAGTCGGGACAGTTACACAGATACGCAGTATTTT.

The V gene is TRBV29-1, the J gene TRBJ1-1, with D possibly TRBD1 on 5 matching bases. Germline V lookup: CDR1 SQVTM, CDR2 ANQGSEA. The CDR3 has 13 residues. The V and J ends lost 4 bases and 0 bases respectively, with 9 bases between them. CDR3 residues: CSVVGGMNTEAFF. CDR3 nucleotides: TGCAGCGTTGTTGGGGGTATGAACACTGAAGCTTTCTTT.

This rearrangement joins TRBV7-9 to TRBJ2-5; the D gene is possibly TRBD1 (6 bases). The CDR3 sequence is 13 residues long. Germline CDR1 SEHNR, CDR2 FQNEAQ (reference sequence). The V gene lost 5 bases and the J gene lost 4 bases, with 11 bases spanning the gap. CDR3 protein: CASSPTGLETQYF. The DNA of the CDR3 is TGTGCCAGCAGCCCCACAGGGTTAGAGACCCAGTACTTC. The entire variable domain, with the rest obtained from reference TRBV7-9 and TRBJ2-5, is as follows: DTGVSQNPRHKITKRGQNVTFRCDPISEHNRLYWYRQTLGQGPEFLTYFQNEAQLEKSRLLSDRFSAERPKGSFSTLEIQRTEQGDSAMYLCASSPTGLETQYFGPGTRLLVL.

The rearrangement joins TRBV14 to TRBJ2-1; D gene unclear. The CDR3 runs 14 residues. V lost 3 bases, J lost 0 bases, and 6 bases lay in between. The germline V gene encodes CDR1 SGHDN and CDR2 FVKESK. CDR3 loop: CASSQPSSYNEQFF. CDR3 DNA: TGTGCCAGCAGCCAGCCAAGCTCCTACAATGAGCAGTTCTTC.

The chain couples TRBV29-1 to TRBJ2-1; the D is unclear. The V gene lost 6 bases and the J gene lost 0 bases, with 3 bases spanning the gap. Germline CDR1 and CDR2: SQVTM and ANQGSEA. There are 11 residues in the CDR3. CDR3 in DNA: TGCAGCGTCGTCTCCTACAATGAGCAGTTCTTC. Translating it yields CSVVSYNEQFF.

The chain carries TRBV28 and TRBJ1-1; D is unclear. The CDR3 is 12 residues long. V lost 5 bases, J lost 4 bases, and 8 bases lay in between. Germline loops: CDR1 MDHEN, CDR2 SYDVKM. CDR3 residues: CASSLRGTEAFF. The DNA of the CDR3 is TGTGCCAGCAGTCTACGAGGCACTGAAGCTTTCTTT.

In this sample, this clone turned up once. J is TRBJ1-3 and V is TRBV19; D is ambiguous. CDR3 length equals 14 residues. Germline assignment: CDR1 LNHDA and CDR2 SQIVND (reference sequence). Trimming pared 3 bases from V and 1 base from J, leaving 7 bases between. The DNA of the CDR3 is TGTGCCAGTAGTATGGAAGGTTCTGGAAACACCATATATTTT. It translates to CASSMEGSGNTIYF.

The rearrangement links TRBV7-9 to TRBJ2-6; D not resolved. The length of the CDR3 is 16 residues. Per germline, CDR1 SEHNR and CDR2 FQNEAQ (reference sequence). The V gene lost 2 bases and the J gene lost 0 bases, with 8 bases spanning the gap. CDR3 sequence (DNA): TGTGCCAGCAGCTTAATTGTTTACTCTGGGGCCAACGTCCTGACTTTC. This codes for CASSLIVYSGANVLTF.

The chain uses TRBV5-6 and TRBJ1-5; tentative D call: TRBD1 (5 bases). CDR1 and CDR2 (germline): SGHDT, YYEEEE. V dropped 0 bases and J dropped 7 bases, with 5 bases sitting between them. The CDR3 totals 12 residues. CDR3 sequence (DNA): TGTGCCAGCAGCTTGGCAGGGCAGCCCCAGCATTTT. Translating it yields CASSLAGQPQHF.